This entry features one T cell receptor beta chain sequence. Which antigen it targets is not known. The sample holds no much larger clone one base away, and base qualities are not on file. The entry originates in a study of OX40 agonist ivuxolimab in advanced cancers. With respect to the entire study: The costimulatory receptor OX40 (CD134) was targeted by ivuxolimab, a fully human IgG2 agonistic monoclonal antibody. Intravenous ivuxolimab was administered to patients every 2 weeks at six dose levels: 0.01, 0.1, 0.3, 1.5, 3 and 10 mg/kg. Of the roughly 52 dose-escalation patients, hepatocellular carcinoma was present in 19, melanoma in around 15, renal cell carcinoma in 9 and head and neck cancer in 9. The dose-escalation cohort was roughly 80% male with a mean age of about 60 years, ranging from roughly 20 to 85. Patients were allowed to have had prior anti-PD-1, anti-PD-L1 or anti-CTLA-4 therapy, and approximately 40% of the dose-escalation patients had been treated with checkpoint inhibitors. Three dose-escalation patients achieved partial responses, one with hepatocellular carcinoma and two with cutaneous melanoma. Peripheral TCRbeta sequencing aimed to test whether ivuxolimab altered TCR sequence diversity and caused clonal T-cell expansion. The paper describes the monotherapy dose-escalation part (N of about 52 patients) of the phase I trial of ivuxolimab.

Genomic DNA was isolated from the sorted cells so that the TCRbeta CDR3 region could be sequenced. The immunoSEQ Assay was used to sequence the TCRbeta CDR3 regions. TCRdb obtained this table from immuneACCESS and retained in-frame rearrangements with V and J assigned. These tables miss some clones; where compared with another copy, unresolved V genes account for less than half of the shortfall, and the remainder is unexplained. The sample has approximately 76,000 clones on record, approximately 85% of them singletons. The ten largest clonotypes hold 5% to 6.5% of the sample. The trial excluded patients who had a history of autoimmune disease or were on systemic immunosuppression. Peripheral blood for TCR sequencing was collected from all dose cohorts at baseline, on cycle 4 day 1, and on cycle 7 day 1. Samples were obtained from an open-label, multicenter, first-in-human phase I dose-escalation trial of ivuxolimab. Adults with locally advanced or metastatic melanoma, renal cell, hepatocellular, or head and neck squamous cell carcinoma were enrolled in the trial. CD4+ and CD8+ T cells were sorted separately from peripheral blood before TCR sequencing.

Broad study findings and their caveats: At doses of 0.1 to 3.0 mg/kg, clonal expansion of both CD4+ and CD8+ blood T cells was observed from baseline to week 6. The antigen specificity of the peripheral T cells that underwent clonal expansion was not determined. After ivuxolimab, more expanded clones were found on average in CD8+ T cells than in CD4+ T cells. In the 0.1-3.0 mg/kg groups, partial responders were among the patients with the lowest normalized peripheral clonal expansion, particularly in CD8+ T cells. Low levels of normalized T-cell clonal expansion were also shown by some nonresponding patients.

After removal of 3 bases from V and 4 bases from J, the junction retains 4 bases not matched to a gene. The CDR3, cysteine through phenylalanine, is 14 amino acids long. The retained sequence is limited to the CDR3, 42 bases, with the frame set at the first base. The germline V gene encodes CDR1 LNHDA and CDR2 SQIVND (reference sequence). The material was CD4+ or CD8+ T cells sorted from blood, obtained in a trial of the OX40 agonist ivuxolimab. This receptor was obtained from an adult with an advanced solid tumor such as melanoma, head and neck, liver or kidney cancer. The sequence joins TRBV19 to TRBJ2-5; 8 bases in the middle match TRBD2. The CDR3 has the sequence CASSMGLAGETQYF. The DNA reads as follows: TGTGCCAGTAGTATGGGCCTAGCGGGAGAGACCCAGTACTTC.